Listed below are T cell receptor beta chains from one sample, sequenced in a study of blood T cell repertoires in COVID-19. TCRdb keeps only in-frame clones here, not all; method: immunoSEQ multiplex PCR. The data contain over 40,000 clones, around 83% of them singletons. Sample: peripheral blood. These receptors originate from an elderly man with active COVID-19. The CDR3 runs from the conserved cysteine through the conserved F or W. D genes are given only for firm matches. Expanded clones are given a class, and other clones once, few, many or no size at all.

d_call j_call v_call clone_size cdr3_aa cdr3_nt
TRBD2 TRBJ2-7 TRBV5-8 NA CASSHGLAGAEQYF TGTGCCAGCAGCCATGGACTAGCGGGTGCCGAGCAGTACTTC
TRBD1 TRBJ2-1 TRBV28 NA CASIPRGLVADNEQFF TGTGCCAGCATCCCAAGGGGGCTAGTAGCCGACAATGAGCAGTTCTTC
NA TRBJ2-2 TRBV7-2 NA CASSLDLHTGELFF TGTGCCAGCAGCTTAGATCTCCACACCGGGGAGCTGTTTTTT
TRBD2 TRBJ2-7 TRBV4-3 NA CASSLLAGGNYEQYF TGCGCCAGCAGCCTGTTAGCGGGAGGGAACTACGAGCAGTACTTC
NA TRBJ2-6 TRBV4-1 NA CASSQDPGAGANVLTF TGCGCCAGCAGCCAAGATCCCGGGGCTGGGGCCAACGTCCTGACTTTC
TRBD1 TRBJ1-1 TRBV30 NA CAWSGQGAIEAFF TGTGCCTGGAGTGGACAGGGGGCAATTGAAGCTTTCTTT
TRBD2 TRBJ2-1 TRBV25-1 NA CASSDSLGLAESNEQFF TGTGCCAGCAGTGATTCCCTTGGACTAGCGGAGAGCAATGAGCAGTTCTTC
NA TRBJ2-7 TRBV7-8 once CASSHRRVHSYEQYF TGTGCCAGCAGCCACAGGCGCGTCCACAGCTACGAGCAGTACTTC
TRBD1 TRBJ1-4 TRBV6-2/TRBV6-3 NA CASSYLIDTGGLPNEKLFF TGTGCCAGCAGTTACCTAATCGATACAGGGGGGCTACCGAATGAAAAACTGTTTTTT
NA TRBJ2-1 TRBV7-2 NA CASSSTRDNEQFF TGTGCCAGCAGCTCCACCCGGGACAATGAGCAGTTCTTC
NA TRBJ2-5 TRBV25-1 NA CATSADILQETQYF TGTGCCACCTCTGCGGACATCCTTCAAGAGACCCAGTACTTC
TRBD2 TRBJ2-1 TRBV27 NA CASSFSAGARLGEQFF TGTGCCAGCAGTTTTTCAGCGGGAGCGAGATTAGGTGAGCAGTTCTTC
TRBD1 TRBJ2-7 TRBV7-2 few CASSLDAGGRAYEQYF TGTGCCAGCAGCTTAGACGCAGGGGGCCGAGCCTACGAGCAGTACTTC